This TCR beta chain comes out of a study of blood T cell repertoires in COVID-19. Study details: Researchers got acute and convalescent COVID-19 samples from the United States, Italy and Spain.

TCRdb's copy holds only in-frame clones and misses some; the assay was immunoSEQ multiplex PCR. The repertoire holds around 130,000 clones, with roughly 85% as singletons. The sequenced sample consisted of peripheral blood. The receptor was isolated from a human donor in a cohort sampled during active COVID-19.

The CDR3 loop reads CASSQDRFTDTQYF. DNA of the CDR3: TGTGCCAGCAGTCAGGACAGATTCACAGATACGCAGTATTTT. The chain employs TRBV7-2 and TRBJ2-3; a possible D gene is TRBD1 (6 bases). The CDR3 spans 14 residues. Germline V gene lookup returns CDR1 SGHTA and CDR2 FQGNSA. Trimming took 6 bases from V and 2 from J, leaving 12 bases between them.